This is a list of T cell receptor beta chains from one sample in a study of blood T cell repertoires in COVID-19. Profiled with immunoSEQ multiplex PCR; TCRdb holds only in-frame clones, not every one. Altogether roughly 200,000 clones are present, more than 65% being singletons, with the ten largest covering approximately 4.4%. Material: peripheral blood. All receptors come from a man aged 50 or older with active or convalescent COVID-19. The CDR3 runs from the conserved cysteine through the conserved F or W. The D gene is left open where the match is weak. The size of a clone is reported for some rows only, either as once, few or many, or as a class for expanded clones.

v_gene	abundance	len	d_gene	j_gene	CDR3nt	CDR3aa
TRBV28	.	15	TRBD2	TRBJ2-1	TGTGCCAGCAGTCTATCGGGGGGGCCACTCAATGAGCAGTTCTTC	CASSLSGGPLNEQFF
TRBV6-1	.	17	.	TRBJ2-3	TGTGCCAGCAGTGGAAATTTCCCTCAGGGTTTTACAGATACGCAGTATTTT	CASSGNFPQGFTDTQYF
TRBV6-5	.	14	.	TRBJ1-3	TGTGCCAGCAGTTACGACAGGATCGGAAACACCATATATTTT	CASSYDRIGNTIYF
TRBV10-3	.	12	TRBD2	TRBJ2-1	TGTGCCGCCGGGGGGGGGCGGTATGAGCAGTTCTTC	CAAGGGRYEQFF
TRBV28	.	14	TRBD1	TRBJ1-2	TGTGCCAGCAGTTTAACAGGGGAGGTTTATGGCTACACCTTC	CASSLTGEVYGYTF
TRBV7-2	.	14	.	TRBJ1-2	TGTGCCAGCAGCTTAGAGGGGGTTAACTATGGCTACACCTTC	CASSLEGVNYGYTF
TRBV29-1	.	14	.	TRBJ2-5	TGCAGCGCAGAACTGAACCAGGGCCAAGAGACCCAGTACTTC	CSAELNQGQETQYF
TRBV7-8	.	14	.	TRBJ2-3	TGTGCCAGCAGCCAACGACAGGCCACAGATACGCAGTATTTT	CASSQRQATDTQYF
TRBV6-5	.	14	.	TRBJ1-1	TGTGCCAGCAGTCAGAGGAACCAGAACACTGAAGCTTTCTTT	CASSQRNQNTEAFF
TRBV6-5	.	14	TRBD1	TRBJ1-5	TGTGCCAGCAAAGGGACAGGCCCCGATCAGCCCCAGCATTTT	CASKGTGPDQPQHF
TRBV2	.	17	.	TRBJ1-4	TGTGCCAGCAGCCAGACACGGGGGAAGGCAACTAATGAAAAACTGTTTTTT	CASSQTRGKATNEKLFF
TRBV4-1	.	16	TRBD2	TRBJ2-1	TGCGCCAGCAGCCAAGATCTGGCGGGGGGCTACAATGAGCAGTTCTTC	CASSQDLAGGYNEQFF
TRBV2	.	13	TRBD1	TRBJ1-6	TGTGCCATCCGGGACAGTGACCCTTCACCCCTCCACTTT	CAIRDSDPSPLHF
TRBV5-1	.	15	TRBD2	TRBJ2-7	TGCGCCAGCAGCTCCTCTAGCGGGAGATCCTACGAGCAGTACTTC	CASSSSSGRSYEQYF
TRBV27	few	15	TRBD1	TRBJ1-4	TGTGCCAGCAGTTTTAGGGGACAGGATAATGAAAAACTGTTTTTT	CASSFRGQDNEKLFF
TRBV18	.	15	TRBD2	TRBJ2-5	TGTGCCAGCCGGGGACTAGCGGGGTCAGGAGAGACCCAGTACTTC	CASRGLAGSGETQYF
TRBV6-2/TRBV6-3	once	15	TRBD2	TRBJ2-3	TGTGCCAGCAGTCCCACTAGCGGGGGTGCGGATACGCAGTATTTT	CASSPTSGGADTQYF
TRBV19	.	13	.	TRBJ1-5	TGTGCCAGTAGCGTTGGGACTAATCAGCCCCAGCATTTT	CASSVGTNQPQHF
TRBV19	.	18	TRBD2	TRBJ2-5	TGTGCCAGTAGTGGCCCGACTAGCGGGGGGGCCTTAGTAAAGACCCAGTACTTC	CASSGPTSGGALVKTQYF
TRBV18	.	15	TRBD1	TRBJ1-6	TGTGCCAGCTCACGGGGACAGCTCATAAATTCACCCCTCCACTTT	CASSRGQLINSPLHF
TRBV19	.	15	.	TRBJ1-5	TGTGCCAGTAGTATCCCTGGACGGGAAAATCAGCCCCAGCATTTT	CASSIPGRENQPQHF
TRBV6-2/TRBV6-3	few	13	.	TRBJ2-4	TGTGCCAGCACCTACTCCCGGGGAAACATTCAGTACTTC	CASTYSRGNIQYF
TRBV11-2	.	14	TRBD1	TRBJ2-7	TGTGCCAGCAGCCGGGACAGGGACTCCTACGAGCAGTACTTC	CASSRDRDSYEQYF
TRBV5-5	.	16	TRBD1	TRBJ1-6	TGTGCCAGCAGCTTCCCCCGGGACAGACATAATTCACCCCTCCACTTT	CASSFPRDRHNSPLHF
TRBV24-1	.	14	.	TRBJ1-5	TGTGCCACCAGTGATGACAGCGTCACGGAGCCCCAGCATTTT	CATSDDSVTEPQHF
TRBV5-1	.	14	.	TRBJ2-7	TGCGCCAGCAGCTTGAACAGGCGATCCTACGAGCAGTACTTC	CASSLNRRSYEQYF
TRBV19	.	15	TRBD1	TRBJ2-1	TGTGCCAGTAGGGAAGGGGGCGACCTCTACAATGAGCAGTTCTTC	CASREGGDLYNEQFF
TRBV25-1	few	12	TRBD1	TRBJ1-1	TGTGCCAGCCGGGACAGGGACACTGAAGCTTTCTTT	CASRDRDTEAFF
TRBV5-1	.	15	TRBD1	TRBJ1-1	TGCGCCAGCAGCGGCGGGACAGGAGAGAACACTGAAGCTTTCTTT	CASSGGTGENTEAFF
TRBV7-8	.	16	TRBD2	TRBJ2-7	TGTGCCAGCAGCCCAATACTAGCGGGGGGGACCTACGAGCAGTACTTC	CASSPILAGGTYEQYF
TRBV28	.	14	.	TRBJ1-5	TGTGCCAGCAGTTTACCCTTCTCTAATCAGCCCCAGCATTTT	CASSLPFSNQPQHF
TRBV2	.	13	.	TRBJ2-2	TGTGCCAGCAGTGACCAGGGGGGCGGGGAGCTGTTTTTT	CASSDQGGGELFF
TRBV28	.	14	TRBD1	TRBJ1-5	TGTGCCAGCAGGGACACAGGGGCGAGACAGCCCCAGCATTTT	CASRDTGARQPQHF
TRBV2	.	15	TRBD2	TRBJ2-2	TGTGCCAGCAGTGATAGCGGGGGGTACACCGGGGAGCTGTTTTTT	CASSDSGGYTGELFF
TRBV6-5	.	14	TRBD1	TRBJ1-2	TGTGCCAGCAGCAGAGGACAGGGGGACTATGGCTACACCTTC	CASSRGQGDYGYTF
TRBV6-2/TRBV6-3	.	16	.	TRBJ1-1	TGTGCCAGCAGTTGGGGAGTTGGGGGCCATAACACTGAAGCTTTCTTT	CASSWGVGGHNTEAFF
TRBV9	few	15	.	TRBJ1-5	TGTGCCAGCAGCGTAGGCTCGGACTTCAATCAGCCCCAGCATTTT	CASSVGSDFNQPQHF
TRBV5-1	.	15	.	TRBJ1-6	TGCGCCAGCAGCCTATACGGACAGCAGAATTCACCCCTCCACTTT	CASSLYGQQNSPLHF
TRBV14	.	15	.	TRBJ2-3	TGTGCCAGCAGCCAAGACTGGAGCCCTCCCGATACGCAGTATTTT	CASSQDWSPPDTQYF
TRBV7-6	.	15	.	TRBJ1-1	TGTGCCAGCAGCTTAGATGCAGGGCAGAACACTGAAGCTTTCTTT	CASSLDAGQNTEAFF
TRBV12-3/TRBV12-4	once	13	.	TRBJ1-1	TGTGCCAGCAGTTTACGGGAGAACACTGAAGCTTTCTTT	CASSLRENTEAFF
TRBV6-5	.	14	TRBD1	TRBJ2-7	TGTGCCAGCAGTCCGGACAGGGGGGGCTACGAGCAGTACTTC	CASSPDRGGYEQYF
TRBV5-4	.	15	.	TRBJ1-1	TGTGCCAGCACCGTCCAGACAGTGAGGAACACTGAAGCTTTCTTT	CASTVQTVRNTEAFF
TRBV5-1	.	16	TRBD2	TRBJ2-7	TGCGCCAGCAGCTATGGACTAGGCGGGGTCTCCTACGAGCAGTACTTC	CASSYGLGGVSYEQYF
TRBV7-3	.	14	.	TRBJ2-2	TGTGCCAGCAGCCGAGGAGTGAACACCGGGGAGCTGTTTTTT	CASSRGVNTGELFF
TRBV5-4	.	15	TRBD2	TRBJ2-7	TGTGCCAGCAGCCCCGGGACTAGCGGACCCTACGAGCAGTACTTC	CASSPGTSGPYEQYF
TRBV7-9	.	14	TRBD2	TRBJ2-1	TGTGCCAGCAGCTCCGAGAGCCTAAGCGGGGGGGCCTTCTTC	CASSSESLSGGAFF
TRBV6-6	few	15	TRBD1	TRBJ2-7	TGTGCCAGCAGTGGAATGACAGGGGAGGTCTACGAGCAGTACTTC	CASSGMTGEVYEQYF
TRBV3-1/TRBV3-2	.	15	.	TRBJ2-1	TGTGCCAGCAGCCAAGATCTGGGGCTAGGGGATGAGCAGTTCTTC	CASSQDLGLGDEQFF
TRBV27	.	13	.	TRBJ2-7	TGTGCCAGCAGTTTAGTGAGCTCCTACGAGCAGTACTTC	CASSLVSSYEQYF
TRBV5-1	.	14	TRBD1	TRBJ1-1	TGCGCCAGCAGCCCCCGGACAGGGAGCACTGAAGCTTTCTTT	CASSPRTGSTEAFF
TRBV5-1	.	14	.	TRBJ2-7	TGCGCCAGCAGCTTCGGGTTTACGACCTACGAGCAGTACTTC	CASSFGFTTYEQYF
TRBV4-2	.	17	.	TRBJ1-6	TGTGCCAGCAGCCAGGGGGGGAGTAGCTCCTATAATTCACCCCTCCACTTT	CASSQGGSSSYNSPLHF
TRBV20-1	.	16	TRBD1	TRBJ1-1	TGCAGTGCTAGTTGGAGGGACAGGGGATGGGACACTGAAGCTTTCTTT	CSASWRDRGWDTEAFF
TRBV27	.	15	.	TRBJ2-7	TGTGCCAGCAGTTTATCAGCAGGGCGGCAGTCGAAGCAGTACTTC	CASSLSAGRQSKQYF
TRBV5-1	.	17	TRBD1	TRBJ2-3	TGCGCCAGCAGCCCGGATGTGGCAGGGGGCGCGTTAGATACGCAGTATTTT	CASSPDVAGGALDTQYF
TRBV19	.	15	.	TRBJ2-7	TGTGCCAGTAGTATGAGCCCCCCCACCTTCTACGAGCAGTACTTC	CASSMSPPTFYEQYF
TRBV19	.	13	TRBD1	TRBJ1-2	TGTGCCAGTAGCGTACAGGGGGGGATTGGCTACACCTTC	CASSVQGGIGYTF
TRBV20-1	once	11	.	TRBJ1-4	TGCAGTGCGGGGGGTAGTGAAAAACTGTTTTTT	CSAGGSEKLFF